This TCR beta chain comes out of a study of control samples from healthy donors and cancer patients (dated by TCRdb to 2020 to 2022). Libraries were prepared through the immunoSEQ multiplex PCR assay. TCRdb stores this immuneACCESS table with in-frame sequences only. Part of the clones is absent; in the studies checked, under half of the shortfall reflects unresolved V genes, and no reason is known for the rest. This sample lists approximately 130,000 clones; roughly 86% were detected once. Jointly, the top ten make up roughly 3% of the sample. In regard to this clone: What antigen it recognizes has not been identified. No clone much larger than this one lies a single base away; base qualities are absent.

V is pared back by 0 bases and J by 5 bases, with 13 bases lying between the germline termini. From the cysteine up to the phenylalanine, the CDR3 has a length of 15 residues. Of the read, only the CDR3 DNA is kept; its 45 bases are in frame from base 1. The germline V gene (reference sequence) yields LGHDT for CDR1 and YNNKEL for CDR2. This TCR was recovered from a man between 60 and 75 years old in good health. The sequence joins TRBV3-1 (or the pseudogene TRBV3-2) to TRBJ2-5; 5 matching bases give a weak D call of TRBD1. Sequenced input: blood. The CDR3 protein is CASSQDGHGRETQYF. The nucleotide sequence reads as follows: TGTGCCAGCAGCCAAGACGGACACGGACGGGAGACCCAGTACTTC.